The 10 T cell receptor beta chains presented below share a single source sample, sequenced in a study of blood T cell repertoires in COVID-19. Libraries were prepared by immunoSEQ multiplex PCR; TCRdb keeps only in-frame clonotypes and omits some of them. The sample contains hundreds of thousands of clones, approximately 89% of which appear only once. Sequencing was performed on PBMCs or T cells enriched from blood (not recorded which). Source of these receptors: a woman aged 45 to 65 who had been exposed to COVID-19.

The chain recombines TRBV5-4 with TRBJ2-5, with D perhaps TRBD2 (7 bases). The CDR3 has 16 residues. V was trimmed by 0 bases and J by 5 bases, leaving 17 bases between them. The germline V gene encodes CDR1 SGHNT and CDR2 YYREEE (reference sequence). DNA for the CDR3: TGTGCCAGCAGCTTGGGTAGCACGGGGGGCGGGGAGACCCAGTACTTC. Translated: CASSLGSTGGGETQYF.

V gene TRBV28 combines with J gene TRBJ2-1, with 7 bases matching TRBD1. The CDR3 runs to 15 residues. Looked up from germline, CDR1 is MDHEN and CDR2 is SYDVKM. Trimming took 7 bases from V and 4 from J; bases not matched to a gene: 10. CDR3 sequence: CASTPPGTVYNEQFF. The CDR3 region has the DNA TGTGCCAGCACCCCCCCCGGGACAGTATACAATGAGCAGTTCTTC.

The chain uses TRBV11-1 and TRBJ1-1; a weak D match, TRBD1 (6 bases). V lost 5 bases, J lost 5 bases, and 9 bases lay in between. The CDR3 contains 12 residues. Germline V CDR1 and CDR2: SGHAT, FQDESV (reference sequence). In DNA form, the CDR3 reads TGTGCCAGCAGCCACGGACAGACTGAAGCTTTCTTT. This sequence encodes CASSHGQTEAFF.

The rearrangement links TRBV28 to TRBJ2-5; 11 bases are shared with TRBD1. V gave up 5 bases and J gave up 6 bases; unmatched junction bases: 11. This CDR3 spans 16 amino acids. Germline V lookup: CDR1 MDHEN, CDR2 SYDVKM. In DNA form, the CDR3 reads TGTGCCAGCAGTCACACCGGGACAGGGGGTGGTCAGACCCAGTACTTC. This translates into CASSHTGTGGGQTQYF.

J is TRBJ2-2 and V is TRBV4-1; 9 nucleotides agree with TRBD2. The CDR3 has 18 amino acids. Germline CDR1 MGHRA, CDR2 YSYEKL. Trimming took 3 bases from V and 6 from J; bases not matched to a gene: 14. In DNA, the CDR3 is TGCGCCAGCAGCCATCGTTTAGCGGGGGCCCTCCTCCCCGGGGAGCTGTTTTTT. Translation: CASSHRLAGALLPGELFF.

The chain couples TRBV4-1 to TRBJ2-7, with TRBD1 matching 7 bases. V trimming: 4 bases; J trimming: 3 bases; junction bases outside the gene matches: 9. Germline-derived CDR1 and CDR2 are MGHRA and YSYEKL. CDR3 size: 15 residues. The CDR3: CASSLSGTVLYEQYF. CDR3 sequence (DNA): TGCGCCAGCAGCCTATCCGGGACAGTACTCTACGAGCAGTACTTC.

The chain joins TRBV19 to TRBJ1-2; tentatively, D is TRBD1 (6 bases). Germline lookup yields CDR1 LNHDA and CDR2 SQIVND (reference sequence). Trimming removed 5 bases from V and 7 bases from J, with 17 bases in between. This CDR3 region has 14 residues. CDR3 region: CASSQPGARLGYTF. The CDR3 DNA sequence: TGTGCCAGTAGTCAACCAGGGGCTAGACTTGGCTACACCTTC.

The chain links TRBV28 to TRBJ2-5; 10 bases agree with TRBD1. Germline-derived CDR1 and CDR2 are MDHEN and SYDVKM. V lost 5 bases to trimming and J lost 5 bases; unmatched junction nucleotides: 11. The CDR3 is made up of 16 amino acids. The CDR3 reads CASSPRDRGMIETQYF. The CDR3, as DNA: TGTGCCAGCAGTCCGCGGGACAGGGGAATGATCGAGACCCAGTACTTC.

The V call is TRBV19, the J call TRBJ2-2; unclear D gene. Trimming pared 4 bases from V and 7 bases from J, leaving 10 bases between. The CDR3 runs to 13 residues. CDR1 and CDR2 from the germline V gene are LNHDA and SQIVND (reference sequence). CDR3 sequence reads: CASSRRGSGELFF. The CDR3 DNA follows: TGTGCCAGTAGTAGACGAGGCAGCGGGGAGCTGTTTTTT.

The chain links TRBV4-2 to TRBJ2-1; 9 bases are shared with TRBD1. V was pared by 2 bases and J by 12 bases, with 11 bases of the junction left unmatched. The germline V gene has CDR1 LGHNA and CDR2 YNFKEQ. This CDR3 region has 15 residues. This CDR3 is CASSQMDRGPEGQFF. CDR3 bases: TGTGCCAGCAGCCAAATGGACAGGGGCCCAGAAGGGCAGTTCTTC.